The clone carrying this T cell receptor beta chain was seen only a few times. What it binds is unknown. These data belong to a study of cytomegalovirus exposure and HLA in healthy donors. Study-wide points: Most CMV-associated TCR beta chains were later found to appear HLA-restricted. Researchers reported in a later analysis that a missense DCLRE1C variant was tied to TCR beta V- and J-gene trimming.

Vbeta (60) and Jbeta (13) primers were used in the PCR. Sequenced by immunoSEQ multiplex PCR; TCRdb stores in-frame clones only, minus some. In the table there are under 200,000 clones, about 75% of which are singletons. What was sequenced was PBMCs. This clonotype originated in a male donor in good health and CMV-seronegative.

The CDR3 protein is CASSLDRRGTGYGYTF. The CDR3 DNA is TGTGCCAGCAGCTTAGATCGTCGGGGGACTGGCTATGGCTACACCTTC. The V call is TRBV11-2, the J call TRBJ1-2; possibly TRBD1 for D (5 bases). The V end lost 0 bases, the J end lost 4 bases, and 15 bases lay between the germline ends. CDR1 is SGHAT, CDR2 FQNNGV, per germline. The CDR3 runs to 16 residues.